These T cell receptor beta chains were read from a single sample in a study of coeliac disease. Using immunoSEQ multiplex PCR, the repertoire was profiled, and TCRdb retains in-frame clones only, with some absent. This sample has 8,500 to 10,000 clones, with 67% found just once. Material for sequencing was lamina propria lymphocytes from the gut. All receptors come from a woman in her sixties with celiac disease. The CDR3 runs from the conserved cysteine through the conserved F or W. The D gene is left open where the match is weak. Expanded clones are given a class, and other clones once, few, many or no size at all.

v_call,j_call,clone_size,d_call,cdr3_nt,cdr3_aa
TRBV5-1,TRBJ2-6,.,.,TGCGCCAGCAGCTTGATCGTCGTCTCTGGGGCCAACGTCCTGACTTTC,CASSLIVVSGANVLTF
TRBV27,TRBJ2-2,.,.,TGTGCCAGCAGGTCTGGGGGCTCAGGGACCACCGGGGAGCTGTTTTTT,CASRSGGSGTTGELFF
TRBV5-1,TRBJ2-5,.,.,TGCGCCAGCAGCCCGCCGGGAGAGACCCAGTACTTC,CASSPPGETQYF
TRBV28,TRBJ2-4,once,.,TGTGCCAGCAGCCCGAGATATGGCAAAAACATTCAGTACTTC,CASSPRYGKNIQYF
TRBV12-1,TRBJ1-5,.,.,TGTGCCAGCAGCCCCACGCGGACAGGGCATTTCAATCAGCCCCAGCATTTT,CASSPTRTGHFNQPQHF
TRBV7-9,TRBJ1-1,.,.,TGTGCCAGCAGCTTAGCAGGGGTCCGCACTGAAGCTTTCTTT,CASSLAGVRTEAFF
TRBV9,TRBJ1-1,few,.,TGTGCCAGCAGTGAGGTGACCGGGGGGGGGAAAGAAACTTTCTTT,CASSEVTGGGKETFF
TRBV21-1,TRBJ2-2,.,.,TGTGCCAGCAGCAAAGACAGCGGGAGGGCACGAAACACCGGGGAGCTGTTTTTT,CASSKDSGRARNTGELFF
TRBV6-5,TRBJ2-3,few,.,TGTGCCAGCAGTTGGGGGGGGCCTAGCACAGATACGCAGTATTTT,CASSWGGPSTDTQYF
TRBV13,TRBJ2-4,.,.,TGTGCCAGCAGCCCAGGACAGCAACGCAACATTCAGTACTTC,CASSPGQQRNIQYF
TRBV6-1,TRBJ2-1,.,.,TGTGCCAGCAGTCCGAGCAATGAGCAGTTCTTC,CASSPSNEQFF
TRBV5-4,TRBJ1-2,once,.,TGTGCCAGCAGCTCGTATACAGGGAGGGGTGGCTACACCTTC,CASSSYTGRGGYTF
TRBV5-1,TRBJ2-3,.,TRBD2,TGCGCCAGCAGCTTGGAGGGAGGGTACGCAGATACGCAGTATTTT,CASSLEGGYADTQYF
TRBV15,TRBJ2-5,.,.,TGTGCCACCAGCAGAGATAGGCCAGGTACGCAAGAGACCCAGTACTTC,CATSRDRPGTQETQYF
TRBV5-1,TRBJ1-2,.,.,TGCGCCAGCAGCTTCGACACTTATAACTATGGCTACACCTTC,CASSFDTYNYGYTF
TRBV18,TRBJ2-4,.,.,TGTGCCAGCTCAAGAGCAGGCGAAGGCAAAAACATTCAGTACTTC,CASSRAGEGKNIQYF
TRBV9,TRBJ2-7,.,.,TGTGCCAGCAGCGTAGACGGTGGAGGGGTCTCCTACGAGCAGTACTTC,CASSVDGGGVSYEQYF
TRBV7-2,TRBJ2-7,.,.,TGTGCCAGCAGCTTAGAAGCAGGGCCCCGAGTCGAGCAGTACTTC,CASSLEAGPRVEQYF
TRBV27,TRBJ2-2,.,TRBD1,TGTGCCCGTCCCGGGACAGGGACCGGGGAGCTGTTTTTT,CARPGTGTGELFF
TRBV28,TRBJ2-2,once,TRBD2,TGTGCCAGCACCGCCCGCGGGGGCACCGGGGAGCTGTTTTTT,CASTARGGTGELFF
TRBV28,TRBJ2-4,.,.,TGTGCCAGCAGTTTCGACAGACAAAACATTCAGTACTTC,CASSFDRQNIQYF
TRBV16,TRBJ2-4,.,.,TGTGCCAGCAGCCAATCTCAGGCAGGAATAGCCAAAAACATTCAGTACTTC,CASSQSQAGIAKNIQYF
TRBV5-4,TRBJ1-1,once,.,TGTGCCAGCAGCTTGGACAGGGTCGGAGTCATGAACACTGAAGCTTTCTTT,CASSLDRVGVMNTEAFF
TRBV10-3,TRBJ2-1,.,TRBD1,TGTGCCATCAGCCGGGACAGCCTCTACAATGAGCAGTTCTTC,CAISRDSLYNEQFF
TRBV11-2,TRBJ1-3,few,TRBD1,TGTGCCAGCAGCTTAAACAGGGGAGGTGGAAACACCATATATTTT,CASSLNRGGGNTIYF
TRBV4-1,TRBJ2-1,.,TRBD2,TGCGCCAGCAGCCAAAGATCTAGCGGGGGTGGATCTTGGGAGCAGTTCTTC,CASSQRSSGGGSWEQFF
TRBV28,TRBJ1-5,.,TRBD1,TGTGCCAGCAGTTTCCCCTCGACAGGGATCAATCAGCCCCAGCATTTT,CASSFPSTGINQPQHF
TRBV18,TRBJ2-3,.,TRBD2,TGTGCCAGCTCACCCGGGACTAGGGCAGATACGCAGTATTTT,CASSPGTRADTQYF
TRBV6-4,TRBJ1-5,.,.,TGTGCCAGCACCGGACAAGTAAATCAGCCCCAGCATTTT,CASTGQVNQPQHF